This record looks at one T cell receptor beta chain sequence and its context. The antigen is undetermined. PCR used 60 Vbeta primers and 13 Jbeta primers. Using immunoSEQ multiplex PCR, the repertoire was profiled, and TCRdb retains in-frame clones only, with some absent. The table shows about 83,000 clones, with more than 70% occurring only once. Germline V gene lookup returns CDR1 SGDLS and CDR2 YYNGEE. The length of the CDR3 is 13 residues. V was clipped by 2 bases and J by 0 bases, with 4 bases between them. These data belong to a study of cytomegalovirus exposure and HLA in healthy donors. General study points: Most of the TCR beta V segments (in an earlier analysis) were productive either about 87% or about 30% of the time. Several of the most significant clusters appeared linked to common viral pathogens, based on a later analysis.

This chain joins TRBV9 and TRBJ2-3; D is unclear. Sequenced sample: PBMCs. The sequence was collected from a man in his sixties in good health and CMV-seronegative. CDR3 nucleotide sequence: TGTGCCAGCAGCGTCGTCAGCACAGATACGCAGTATTTT. It specifies CASSVVSTDTQYF.